The present TCR beta chain was sequenced within a study of tumor and adjacent non-tumor tissue in lung cancer. This clonotype has a count of ten or more. No cell sorting was done before RNA was extracted from the tissue. More than 3 cm separated this lung sample from the edge of the tumor. A modified ARM-PCR protocol with three rounds of nested PCR amplified TCRbeta. Each CDR3 protein is one row after TCRdb ran MiXCR on the multiplex PCR reads. The sample contains 94,000 or so distinct CDR3 sequences, approximately 73% of which appear only once. The germline V gene encodes CDR1 DFQATT and CDR2 SNEGSKA (reference sequence). This CDR3 contains 12 residues.

The receptor comes from a woman between 50 and 59 years old with non-small cell lung cancer. Sequencing was performed on distant non-tumor lung tissue. The V call is TRBV20-1, the J call TRBJ2-1; 12 bases are shared with TRBD2. In DNA, the CDR3 is TGCAGAGGACTAGCGGGGAACAATGAGCAGTTCTTC. It encodes CRGLAGNNEQFF.